Below, 21 T cell receptor beta chains from the same sample are listed, as sequenced in a study of T cells in Graves' hyperthyroidism and ophthalmopathy. RNA transcripts provided the source from which TCR beta CDR3 regions were amplified. A set of HTBI primers served as the primers for a first-round RT-PCR of the TCR CDR3. TCRdb redid the calling of the multiplex PCR reads with MiXCR, one entry per CDR3 protein. In the table there are around 520,000 distinct CDR3 sequences, about 14% of which are singletons. Sequencing was done on a sample of blood. The receptors were gathered from a woman aged 40-49 years with Graves' hyperthyroidism.

J is TRBJ2-1 and V is TRBV20-1; TRBD1 aligns across 10 bases. Near its end, the DNA agrees better with TRBJ2-7, so the J call may be wrong. Germline CDR1 is DFQATT and CDR2 is SNEGSKA (reference sequence). CDR3 length equals 15 residues. This CDR3 is CSARTGQGPLQEQYF. CDR3 in DNA: TGCAGTGCTAGAACGGGACAGGGGCCCCTACAAGAGCAGTACTTC.

This clonotype was found a few times. The rearrangement links TRBV5-5 to TRBJ1-1; D unclear. Trimming stripped 2 bases from V and 1 base from J, with 9 bases between. This CDR3 comprises 14 residues. Germline V lookup: CDR1 SGHKS, CDR2 YYEKEE (reference sequence). As DNA, the CDR3 is TGTGCCAGCAGCTTTGCAGATGAGAACACTGAAGCTTTCTTT. It specifies CASSFADENTEAFF.

This clonotype was counted ten times or more. The gene calls are TRBV6-2 or TRBV6-3 and TRBJ2-5; no reliable D call. The CDR3 spans 14 residues. Germline V gene data show CDR1 as MNHEY and CDR2 as SVGEGT. Trimming took 2 bases from V and 1 from J, leaving 8 bases between them. In nucleotides, the CDR3 is TGTGCCAGCAGTTACCGGCAGCCCCAAGAGACCCAGTACTTC. Residues: CASSYRQPQETQYF.

In its sample, this clonotype was seen many times. This sequence joins TRBV5-8 and TRBJ2-1; perhaps TRBD2 as D (6 bases). This CDR3 contains 17 residues. Germline CDR1 reads SGHTS; CDR2 reads YDEGEE. The V end was cut by 3 bases, the J end by 0 bases, with 16 bases between. CDR3 sequence: CASSSDLSGYSYNEQFF. The CDR3 DNA sequence: TGTGCCAGCAGCTCGGACCTTAGCGGTTACTCCTACAATGAGCAGTTCTTC.

Ten or more counts support this clonotype. V and J are TRBV28 and TRBJ1-1; the D gene is possibly TRBD1 (6 bases). V dropped 6 bases and J dropped 8 bases, with 16 bases sitting between them. CDR1 is MDHEN, CDR2 SYDVKM, per germline. The CDR3 is 13 amino acids. DNA for the CDR3: TGTGCCAGCAGCCGGAACAGGGTAATCGAAGCTTTCTTT. Its protein is CASSRNRVIEAFF.

This chain connects TRBV25-1 to TRBJ2-3, with D possibly being TRBD1 (6 bases). With 4 bases removed from V and 2 bases from J, the gap between germline ends came to 13 bases. The CDR3 runs to 15 residues. Germline-derived CDR1 and CDR2 are MGHDK and SYGVNS. CDR3 DNA sequence: TGTGCCAGCAGTGCCTCGACAGGACACACAGATACGCAGTATTTT. As protein: CASSASTGHTDTQYF.

This clonotype occurred many times. V is TRBV5-1 and J is TRBJ2-3; 11 bases align to TRBD1. The germline V gene encodes CDR1 SGHRS and CDR2 YFSETQ. J lost 0 bases, V lost 4 bases, and 13 bases had no gene match. The CDR3 totals 19 residues. The CDR3 loop reads CASSTDRGRLRISTDTQYF. CDR3 nucleotide sequence: TGCGCCAGCAGCACGGACAGGGGGCGCCTCCGGATTAGCACAGATACGCAGTATTTT.

This clonotype was seen repeatedly, ten times or more. The chain uses TRBV6-1 and TRBJ2-5, with TRBD2 matching over 11 bases. The CDR3 is 15 amino acids. V lost 6 bases, J lost 3 bases, and 6 bases stayed unmatched. Germline-derived CDR1 and CDR2 are MNHNS and SASEGT. The CDR3 DNA is TGTGCCAGCAGCCCCGGGACTAGCGGAAAAGAGACCCAGTACTTC. This encodes CASSPGTSGKETQYF.

This rearrangement joins TRBV9 to TRBJ1-6; D is uncertain. The germline gives CDR1 SGDLS, CDR2 YYNGEE. V was clipped by 0 bases and J by 14 bases, with 15 bases between them. The CDR3 spans 14 residues. This CDR3 reads CASSVDGPYGTLHF. The CDR3 DNA sequence: TGTGCCAGCAGCGTAGACGGCCCTTATGGCACCCTCCACTTT.

This chain joins TRBV20-1 and TRBJ2-5; the match to TRBD2 covers 10 bases. The CDR3 covers 17 residues. The germline gives CDR1 DFQATT, CDR2 SNEGSKA (reference sequence). The V segment lost 2 bases and the J segment 6 bases; nucleotides outside the gene matches: 15. The CDR3 here is CSARSSSGVAGGQTQYF. In DNA, the CDR3 is TGCAGTGCTAGATCCTCCTCCGGGGTAGCGGGAGGTCAGACCCAGTACTTC.

The chain uses TRBV5-1 and TRBJ2-1; the match to TRBD2 covers 7 bases. CDR1 SGHRS and CDR2 YFSETQ come from the germline V gene. V lost 2 bases to trimming and J lost 7 bases; unmatched junction nucleotides: 15. The CDR3 spans 17 residues. The CDR3 region is CASSLTTREARENEQFF. The CDR3 DNA reads TGCGCCAGCAGCTTAACGACTAGGGAAGCGCGGGAGAATGAGCAGTTCTTC.

The V and J genes are TRBV5-1 and TRBJ1-3, with unresolved D. This CDR3 is built from 16 residues. From germline, CDR1 is SGHRS and CDR2 YFSETQ. Trimming removed 0 bases from V and 3 bases from J, with 13 bases in between. CDR3 loop: CASSLEGEVGGNTIYF. CDR3 in DNA: TGCGCCAGCAGCTTGGAGGGTGAAGTCGGTGGAAACACCATATATTTT.

This clonotype came up many times. The gene calls are TRBV18 and TRBJ2-7; either TRBD1 or TRBD2 may fit D (6 bases each). The CDR3 loop spans 13 amino acids. Germline-derived CDR1 and CDR2 are KGHSH and LQKENI. V dropped 6 bases and J dropped 5 bases, with 14 bases sitting between them. CDR3 sequence (DNA): TGTGCCAGCTCTCCAGGGGACTTTGACGAGCAGTACTTC. Encoded protein: CASSPGDFDEQYF. Supplemented by reference TRBV18 and TRBJ2-7, the full variable domain reads NAGVMQNPRHLVRRRGQEARLRCSPMKGHSHVYWYRQLPEEGLKFMVYLQKENIIDESGMPKERFSAEFPKEGPSILRIQQVVRGDSAAYFCASSPGDFDEQYFGPGTRLTVT.

The V gene is TRBV24-1, the J gene TRBJ1-5; no reliable D call. The V and J ends lost 7 bases and 3 bases respectively, with 9 bases between them. This CDR3 has 13 amino acids. CDR1 and CDR2 from the germline V gene are KGHDR and SFDVKD. The CDR3 reads CATSREINQPQHF. In DNA form, the CDR3 reads TGTGCCACCAGCCGCGAAATCAATCAGCCCCAGCATTTT.

This clonotype appeared many times. The chain links TRBV20-1 to TRBJ2-2; D possibly corresponds to TRBD2 (6 bases). Germline lookup yields CDR1 DFQATT and CDR2 SNEGSKA (reference sequence). There are 15 residues in the CDR3. V was shortened by 6 bases and J by 0 bases, with 14 bases between the two germline ends. CDR3 loop: CSADRGSANTGELFF. DNA for the CDR3: TGCAGTGCGGACCGGGGGTCTGCGAACACCGGGGAGCTGTTTTTT.

As for this clonotype: A read error is likely, as this CDR3 ends without the conserved phenylalanine or tryptophan. The chain employs TRBV20-1 and TRBJ2-2; tentative D call: TRBD1 (5 bases). Germline V gene lookup returns CDR1 DFQATT and CDR2 SNEGSKA (reference sequence). The CDR3 is 16 residues long. Deletions cut 0 bases from V and 0 bases from J, with 11 bases between. The CDR3 loop is CSAREGQIANTGELFL. The CDR3 DNA reads TGCAGTGCTAGAGAAGGACAAATCGCGAACACCGGGGAGCTGTTTTTA.

In its sample, this clonotype was seen a few times. The rearrangement uses TRBV19 and TRBJ2-5; 9 nucleotides line up with TRBD1. V lost 6 bases to trimming and J lost 4 bases; unmatched junction nucleotides: 3. The CDR3 totals 13 residues. Germline-derived CDR1 and CDR2 are LNHDA and SQIVND (reference sequence). The CDR3 sequence: CASRDRGRETQYF. As DNA, the CDR3 is TGTGCCAGTAGGGACAGGGGACGAGAGACCCAGTACTTC.

The rearrangement uses TRBV9 and TRBJ2-1; the D gene is possibly TRBD2 (6 bases). The CDR3 runs to 15 residues. Germline CDR1 and CDR2: SGDLS and YYNGEE. V was trimmed by 4 bases and J by 2 bases, leaving 13 bases between them. The chain's CDR3 is CASSPRLDPYNEQFF. DNA for the CDR3: TGTGCCAGCAGCCCCCGACTAGATCCCTACAATGAGCAGTTCTTC.

This clonotype has ten or more counts. The rearrangement joins TRBV28 to TRBJ2-1; TRBD2 matches 7 bases. Germline V gives CDR1 MDHEN, CDR2 SYDVKM. Trimming took 6 bases from V and 1 from J; bases not matched to a gene: 3. This CDR3 comprises 14 residues. CDR3 sequence reads: CASREAGSYNEQFF. Here the CDR3 DNA reads TGTGCCAGCAGGGAAGCGGGATCCTACAATGAGCAGTTCTTC.

This clonotype was counted at least ten times. The V gene is TRBV12-3 or TRBV12-4, the J gene TRBJ2-5; D not certain. The CDR3 has 12 residues. Trimming stripped 3 bases from V and 4 bases from J, with 6 bases between. CDR3 bases: TGTGCCAGCAGTTTGCAGACAGAGACCCAGTACTTC. This encodes CASSLQTETQYF.

J is TRBJ1-1 and V is TRBV7-9; 7 bases fit TRBD1. CDR3 length equals 16 residues. The junction had 12 bases not matched to a gene; V was cut back by 7 bases and J by 1 base. Germline CDR1 SEHNR, CDR2 FQNEAQ (reference sequence). The CDR3 nucleotides are TGTGCCAGCACCCCTGCGGGCACAGGGGAGAACACTGAAGCTTTCTTT. This sequence encodes CASTPAGTGENTEAFF.